This T cell receptor (beta chain) originates from a study of PD-L1 blockade in urothelial cancer. Study context: The authors examined blood 3 weeks (second dose) and 6 weeks after treatment start. The study recovered a median of around 150,000 T cells per blood sample.

The assay was immunoSEQ multiplex PCR, and TCRdb's table has in-frame clones only and misses some. The sample yields 60,000 to 65,000 clones, 81% seen once. Overall study findings and caveats: The study found that durable-benefit patients expanded tumor-associated blood clones more at 3 weeks.

Time point denoted: pretreatment peripheral blood. With regard to this clone: Its antigen is unknown.

The specimen was PBMCs, collected around atezolizumab (anti-PD-L1) treatment. This TCR derives from a man in his 70s with urothelial cancer.

CDR3 sequence (DNA): TGTGCCAGCAGTGACTCCGGACAGACAGATACGCAGTATTTT. Translating gives CASSDSGQTDTQYF. The V and J genes are TRBV6-4 and TRBJ2-3; the D gene is possibly TRBD1 (6 bases). V was pared by 0 bases and J by 3 bases, with 7 bases between. CDR3 length: 14 amino acids. Germline V gene data show CDR1 as MRHNA and CDR2 as SNTAGT.